The entry below gives a single TCR beta chain sequence along with its context. This clonotype was seen a handful of times. Its recognized antigen is unknown. The record has no base qualities; no much larger clone is one base away. The data derive from a study of T cells after yellow fever vaccination (dated by TCRdb to about 2019). For the wider study: The SMART-Seq v4 Ultra Low Input RNA kit was used to prepare libraries from fractions with low cell numbers. To track T-cell clones before and after primary and booster YFV17D yellow fever vaccination, bulk TCR alpha and beta repertoires were sequenced longitudinally. Two healthy male donors made up the cohort, one aged 18 to 29 years and the other aged 30 to 40 years. Blood samples were taken at several timepoints before and after primary and secondary immunization, and bulk PBMC replicates and cell subsets were isolated.

The treatment or condition label, as the study defines it: live attenuated yellow fever vaccine strain. A standard Ficoll-Paque protocol was used to isolate PBMCs from peripheral blood. Dynabeads CD4 and CD8 positive selection kits were used to isolate CD4 and CD8 T-cell fractions. TriZol was used to extract RNA from bulk PBMCs, from CD4 and CD8 fractions, and from dextramer-positive and dextramer-negative fractions. Broad study findings and their caveats: Compared with the primary T-cell response, the secondary T-cell response was faster but weaker, reaching its peak on day 5 rather than on day 15. Only two donors were included in the study, so the extent to which the findings can be generalized is limited. FACS-sorted repertoires could contain abundant contaminating clonotypes from the bulk population, so computational filtering was required. A small fraction of clonotypes showed up in both the CD4 and CD8 compartments, probably as a result of convergent recombination. After the booster, most clones that had expanded after primary vaccination were detected again (roughly 96% of CD4 and around 88% of CD8), suggesting broad maintenance of memory.

Synthesis of TCR cDNA relied on 5'RACE template switching, a step that introduced a universal primer site along with unique molecular identifiers. Priming of cDNA synthesis was performed from both the TCR alpha and TCR beta constant segments. Library amplification used two PCR steps, and the second PCR step added sample barcodes and sequencing adapters. Sequencing of libraries was performed on Illumina HiSeq 2500 (2x100 bp) or NovaSeq (2x150 bp). The authors' analysis ran thus. Demultiplexing of reads and collapsing into UMI consensus sequences were performed with MIGEC, and V(D)J alignment was carried out with MiXCR. Clonotypes responding to the vaccine were identified with edgeR on replicate PBMC samples, with the criteria of FDR below 0.01 and a log2 fold change above 5 up to day 15. Each bulk clonotype received a CD4 or CD8 identity based on whether the sequenced CD4 or CD8 repertoire contained that clonotype at higher abundance. TCRdb reanalyzed the raw reads on its own, using fastp at Q25 for trimming and MiXCR for clone calling, and kept in-frame beta chains. All rows with the same CDR3 protein become a single entry with the most common DNA and genes. The V and J calls here are based on TCRdb, not the publication. In all, the sample holds over 200,000 distinct CDR3 sequences, and around 6.7% of those were seen once. The ten largest clones capture 1% to 1.2% of the sample.

Inclusive of the bounding cysteine and phenylalanine, the CDR3 is 17 residues long. The read is trimmed to its CDR3 DNA, 51 bases read in frame from base 1. Trimming costs V 6 bases and J 3 bases, and their ends lie 23 bases apart. Reading the germline V gene (reference sequence) gives CDR1 LGHDT and CDR2 YNNKEL. This sample comprised CD4+ T cells sorted from PBMCs, obtained on the day of the yellow fever booster vaccination. This clonotype originated in a man younger than 40 who received the YFV17D yellow fever vaccine. The chain is made from TRBV3-1 and TRBJ1-1; TRBD1 might be the D gene, on 6 matching bases. The encoded CDR3 is CASRQPSPGVADTEAFF. DNA sequence: TGTGCCAGCAGACAACCATCACCAGGGGTCGCGGACACTGAAGCTTTCTTT.